A selection of T cell receptor beta chains follows, all from one sample in a study of shared clonotypes between healthy human individuals. Data came from immunoSEQ multiplex PCR; TCRdb stores just in-frame clones and leaves some out. The sample holds nearly 600,000 clones; around 95% are singletons and the top ten take over 0.09%. Source material: naive CD8+ T cells sorted from blood. These receptors came from a woman in her twenties or thirties in good health. The CDR3 runs from the conserved cysteine through the conserved F or W. D genes are given only for firm matches. Only part of the rows carry a size: once, few, many, or a class if the clone is expanded.

cdr3_length,j_call,d_call,clone_size,v_call,cdr3_nt,cdr3_aa
14,TRBJ2-7,NA,NA,TRBV4-1,TGCGCCAGCAGCCAAGGGGACCGAGCCTACGAGCAGTACTTC,CASSQGDRAYEQYF
17,TRBJ2-7,TRBD2,NA,TRBV7-8,TGTGCCAGCAGCTTAGGGACTAGCGGGCTAATCTCCTACGAGCAGTACTTC,CASSLGTSGLISYEQYF
13,TRBJ2-7,NA,NA,TRBV11-2,TGTGCCAGCAGCTTTTCCCCGGGATACGAGCAGTACTTC,CASSFSPGYEQYF
15,TRBJ2-1,NA,once,TRBV2,TGTGCCAGCAGTGAAGGGACTACTTCCTACAATGAGCAGTTCTTC,CASSEGTTSYNEQFF
14,TRBJ1-2,NA,NA,TRBV5-5,TGTGCCAGCAGCTTGGGGTGGACGGACGGGGGCTACACCTTC,CASSLGWTDGGYTF
19,TRBJ2-5,TRBD2,NA,TRBV11-2,TGTGCCAGCAGCTTAGTTACTACTAGCGGGTCTCTTTCTAGGGAGACCCAGTACTTC,CASSLVTTSGSLSRETQYF
15,TRBJ2-1,NA,once,TRBV27,TGTGCCAGCACCCTGGACGGGAGAGGCTACAATGAGCAGTTCTTC,CASTLDGRGYNEQFF
15,TRBJ2-5,TRBD2,NA,TRBV10-1,TGCGCCAGCAGTGAGTCCCTAGCGGGAGGAGAGACCCAGTACTTC,CASSESLAGGETQYF
15,TRBJ2-7,TRBD2,NA,TRBV7-9,TGTGCCAGCAGCTTAGCAAGCGGGAGTTCCTACGAGCAGTACTTC,CASSLASGSSYEQYF
15,TRBJ2-5,TRBD2,once,TRBV13,TGTGCCAGCAGCTTAAGGGGAGGGAGAGCAGATACCCAGTACTTC,CASSLRGGRADTQYF
13,TRBJ2-7,NA,NA,TRBV7-9,TGTGCCAGCAGTCAAGGGACTTCCTACGAGCAGTACTTC,CASSQGTSYEQYF
14,TRBJ2-7,NA,NA,TRBV5-1,TGCGCCAGCAGCTTGGACGGGAGTTCGTACGAGCAGTACTTC,CASSLDGSSYEQYF
19,TRBJ2-1,NA,NA,TRBV5-1,TGCGCCAGCAGCTTGGCACGGGAACTAGACGAAGAGTTCTACAATGAGCAGTTCTTC,CASSLARELDEEFYNEQFF
13,TRBJ2-3,NA,NA,TRBV27,TGTGCCAGCAGTAAACAGTCCACAGATACGCAGTATTTT,CASSKQSTDTQYF
13,TRBJ2-1,NA,NA,TRBV5-6,TGTGCCAGCAGCGGGACTGGCTACAATGAGCAGTTCTTC,CASSGTGYNEQFF
16,TRBJ2-7,NA,NA,TRBV27,TGTGCCAGCAGTAGAGGTCCAGGGTCTCTAATCTACGAGCAGTACTTC,CASSRGPGSLIYEQYF
12,TRBJ2-7,NA,NA,TRBV5-4,TGTGCCAGCAGTTGGGGATCCCACGAGCAGTACTTC,CASSWGSHEQYF
14,TRBJ1-1,NA,NA,TRBV27,TGTGCCAGCAGTTTAACCACAGGGATCACTGAAGCTTTCTTT,CASSLTTGITEAFF
17,TRBJ1-5,NA,NA,TRBV27,TGTGCCAGCAGCCCCCTTCCGGTGTTAAGAAGCAATCAGCCCCAGCATTTT,CASSPLPVLRSNQPQHF
14,TRBJ2-7,NA,once,TRBV27,TGTGCCAGCAGTTTATCTAGGGAACCCTACGAGCAGTACTTC,CASSLSREPYEQYF
13,TRBJ2-1,TRBD2,NA,TRBV11-2,TGTGCCAGCAGCTTAGGGACTAGCGAGGAGCAGTTCTTC,CASSLGTSEEQFF
14,TRBJ1-4,TRBD1,NA,TRBV30,TGTGCCTGGAGTGTGACAGGGGTTTATGAAAAACTGTTTTTT,CAWSVTGVYEKLFF
17,TRBJ1-1,NA,NA,TRBV27,TGTGCCAGCACTTTGGACGGCCGTCTCGGGGTGAACACTGAAGCTTTCTTT,CASTLDGRLGVNTEAFF
11,TRBJ2-3,NA,NA,TRBV30,TGTGCCTGGAGCCCGACAGATACGCAGTATTTT,CAWSPTDTQYF
13,TRBJ2-1,TRBD2,NA,TRBV27,TGTGCCAGCAGGGGGACTATTTACAATGAGCAGTTCTTC,CASRGTIYNEQFF
14,TRBJ2-3,NA,NA,TRBV9,TGTGCCAGCAGCGGTTTGGACAGCACAGATACGCAGTATTTT,CASSGLDSTDTQYF
13,TRBJ1-1,NA,once,TRBV4-1,TGCGCCAGCAGCCAAGACCCCCACACTGAAGCTTTCTTT,CASSQDPHTEAFF
15,TRBJ1-5,NA,NA,TRBV5-4,TGTGCCAGCAGCTTGGCAGGGTCGAGCAATCAGCCCCAGCATTTT,CASSLAGSSNQPQHF